The following is a T cell receptor beta chain sequence with its context. Its target is not known. Measured with immunoSEQ multiplex PCR; TCRdb has only the in-frame clones, and not every one. The sample has roughly 120,000 clones, less than 90% seen once; the top ten hold 4.4%. The sample originates from a study of T cell responses to AZD1222 COVID-19 vaccine. The wider study: Whether given at about 4 or about 12 weeks, second doses were pooled. Findings and caveats of the study: Vaccination with two AZD1222 doses was followed by a rise in Spike-specific TCR breadth and depth. Recipients of AZD1222 seropositive at baseline numbered only 5 to 7. Vaccine-associated CD4 TCRs ranged over spike, dominating at 160-218 and 743-854.

The CDR3 is 16 amino acids. CDR1 is MNHEY, CDR2 SMNVEV, per germline (reference sequence). The junction had 7 bases not matched to a gene; V was cut back by 5 bases and J by 4 bases. This clonotype was sampled from an adult in good health. The chain joins TRBV27 to TRBJ2-5; 13 bases are shared with TRBD2. The sequences come from peripheral blood, collected on day 0 of AZD1222 vaccination. CDR3 residues: CASSRPGLAGVETQYF. The CDR3 nucleotides are TGTGCCAGCAGTCGGCCCGGACTAGCGGGAGTAGAGACCCAGTACTTC.